This paragraph reports one TCR beta chain. This specimen comes from a study of blood T cell repertoires in COVID-19. Method: immunoSEQ multiplex PCR; TCRdb's copy keeps in-frame clones and lacks some. The data show about 270,000 clones, with 70% to 90% seen just once and just under 1% held by the top ten. CDR1 is MDHEN and CDR2 is SYDVKM in the germline V gene. Trimming left V 3 bases short and J 5 bases short, with 25 bases between. The CDR3 spans 18 residues. The TCR was taken from a woman in her thirties who had recovered from COVID-19. Sequencing used PBMCs or T cells enriched from blood (not recorded which). The chain uses TRBV28 and TRBJ2-5; D call uncertain. Here the CDR3 DNA reads TGTGCCAGCAGTTTCTCTTGGCCTCGACACGGCTTCAAGGAGACCCAGTACTTC. This translates into CASSFSWPRHGFKETQYF.